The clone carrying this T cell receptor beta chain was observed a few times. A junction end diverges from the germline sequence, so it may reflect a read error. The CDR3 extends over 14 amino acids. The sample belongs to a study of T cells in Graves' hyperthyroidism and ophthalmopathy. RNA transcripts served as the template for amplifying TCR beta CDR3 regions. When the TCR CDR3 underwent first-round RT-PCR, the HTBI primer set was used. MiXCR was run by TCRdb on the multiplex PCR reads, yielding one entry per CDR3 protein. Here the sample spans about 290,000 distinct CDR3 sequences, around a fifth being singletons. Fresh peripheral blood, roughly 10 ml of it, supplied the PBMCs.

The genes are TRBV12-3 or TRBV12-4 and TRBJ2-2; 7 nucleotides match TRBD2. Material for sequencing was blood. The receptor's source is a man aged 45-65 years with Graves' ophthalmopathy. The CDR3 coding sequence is TGTGCAAGCAGTTTGGGGGGGGGGGGGGGGGAGCTGTTTTTT. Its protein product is CASSLGGGGGELFF.